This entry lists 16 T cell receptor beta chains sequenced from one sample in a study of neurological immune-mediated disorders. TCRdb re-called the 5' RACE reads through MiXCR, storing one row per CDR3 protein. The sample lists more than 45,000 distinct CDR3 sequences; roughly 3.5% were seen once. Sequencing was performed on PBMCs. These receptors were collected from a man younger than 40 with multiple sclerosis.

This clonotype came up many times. CDR3 sequence reads: CASSVGGSSGNTIYF. CDR3 sequence (DNA): TGTGCCAGCAGCGTAGGGGGATCCTCTGGAAACACCATATATTTT. The chain combines TRBV9 with TRBJ1-3; D gene unclear. The CDR3 totals 15 residues. Trimming took off 0 bases at V and 0 bases at J, with 7 bases between the two ends. Germline CDR1 is SGDLS and CDR2 is YYNGEE.

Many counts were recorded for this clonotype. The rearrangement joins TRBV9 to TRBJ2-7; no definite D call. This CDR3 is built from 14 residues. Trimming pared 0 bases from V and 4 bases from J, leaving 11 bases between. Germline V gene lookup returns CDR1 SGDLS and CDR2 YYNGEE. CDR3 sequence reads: CASSVGFDPYEQYF. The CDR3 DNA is TGTGCCAGCAGCGTAGGGTTTGACCCTTACGAGCAGTACTTC.

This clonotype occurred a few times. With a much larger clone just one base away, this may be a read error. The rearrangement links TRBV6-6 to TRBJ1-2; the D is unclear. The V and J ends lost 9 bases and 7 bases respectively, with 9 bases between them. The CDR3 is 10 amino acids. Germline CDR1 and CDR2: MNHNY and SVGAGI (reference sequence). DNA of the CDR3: TGTGCCAGAAGAATGGGTGGCTACACCTTC. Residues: CARRMGGYTF.

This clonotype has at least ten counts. As DNA, the CDR3 is TGTGCCAGCAGCTTACGGGACCGGGGGGCCCCGTTCTTC. This encodes CASSLRDRGAPFF. The rearrangement links TRBV7-6 to TRBJ2-1; D is possibly TRBD2 (7 bases). The V gene's germline CDR1 is SGHVS and CDR2 FNYEAQ. V lost 2 bases and J lost 15, with 17 bases in between. The CDR3 consists of 13 residues.

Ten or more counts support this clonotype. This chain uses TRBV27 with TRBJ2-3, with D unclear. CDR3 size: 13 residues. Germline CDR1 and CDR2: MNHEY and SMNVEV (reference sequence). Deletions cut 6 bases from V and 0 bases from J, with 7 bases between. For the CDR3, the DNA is TGTGCCAGCAGCTCCGCTAGCACAGATACGCAGTATTTT. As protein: CASSSASTDTQYF.

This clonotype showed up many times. Here the CDR3 reads CASSLGLSTDTQYF. CDR3 bases: TGTGCCAGCAGCTTGGGACTGAGCACAGATACGCAGTATTTT. The rearrangement joins TRBV5-5 to TRBJ2-3; D gene uncertain. Germline CDR1 SGHKS, CDR2 YYEKEE (reference sequence). The CDR3 loop spans 14 amino acids. Deletions cut 0 bases from V and 0 bases from J, with 5 bases between.

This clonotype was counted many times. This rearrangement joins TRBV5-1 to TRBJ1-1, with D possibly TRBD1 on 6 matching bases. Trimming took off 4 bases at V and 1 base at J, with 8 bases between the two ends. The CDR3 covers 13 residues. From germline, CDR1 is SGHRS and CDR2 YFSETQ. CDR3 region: CASSTGQNTEAFF. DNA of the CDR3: TGCGCCAGCAGCACGGGACAGAACACTGAAGCTTTCTTT.

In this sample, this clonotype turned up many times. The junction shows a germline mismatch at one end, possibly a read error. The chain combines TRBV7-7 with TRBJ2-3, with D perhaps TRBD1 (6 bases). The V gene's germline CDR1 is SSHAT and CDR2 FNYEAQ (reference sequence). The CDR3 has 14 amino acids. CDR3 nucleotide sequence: TGTGCTAGCAGCTTGTCGACTCAGGGGGATACGCAGTATTTT. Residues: CASSLSTQGDTQYF.

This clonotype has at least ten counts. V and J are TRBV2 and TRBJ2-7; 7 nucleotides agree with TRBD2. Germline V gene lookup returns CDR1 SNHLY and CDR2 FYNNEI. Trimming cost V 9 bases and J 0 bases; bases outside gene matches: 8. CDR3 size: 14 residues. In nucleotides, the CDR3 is TGTGCCAGTCATAGCGGGTCTGTCTCCTACGAGCAGTACTTC. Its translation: CASHSGSVSYEQYF. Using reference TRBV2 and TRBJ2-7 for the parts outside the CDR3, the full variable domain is EPEVTQTPSHQVTQMGQEVILRCVPISNHLYFYWYRQILGQKVEFLVSFYNNEISEKSEIFDDQFSVERPDGSNFTLKIRSTKLEDSAMYFCASHSGSVSYEQYFGPGTRLTVT.

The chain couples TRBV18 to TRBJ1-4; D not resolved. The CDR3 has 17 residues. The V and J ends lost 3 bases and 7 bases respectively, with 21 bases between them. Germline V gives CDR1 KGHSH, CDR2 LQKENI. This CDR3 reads CASSPYEGVPTSEKLFF. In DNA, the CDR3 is TGTGCCAGCTCACCGTACGAGGGCGTACCTACGAGTGAAAAACTGTTTTTT.

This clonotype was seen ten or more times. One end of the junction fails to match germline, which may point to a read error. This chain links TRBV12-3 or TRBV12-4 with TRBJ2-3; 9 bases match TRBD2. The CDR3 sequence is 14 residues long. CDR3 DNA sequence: TGTGCCAGCAGTCTCGGGACTAGCAAAGATACGCAGTATTTT. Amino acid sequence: CASSLGTSKDTQYF.

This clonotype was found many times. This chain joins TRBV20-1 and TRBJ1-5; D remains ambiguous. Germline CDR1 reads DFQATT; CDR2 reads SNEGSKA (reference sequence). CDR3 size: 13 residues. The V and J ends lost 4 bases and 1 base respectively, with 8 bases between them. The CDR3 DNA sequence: TGCAGTGCTATCGAGCGGAGCAATCAGCCCCAGCATTTT. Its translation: CSAIERSNQPQHF.

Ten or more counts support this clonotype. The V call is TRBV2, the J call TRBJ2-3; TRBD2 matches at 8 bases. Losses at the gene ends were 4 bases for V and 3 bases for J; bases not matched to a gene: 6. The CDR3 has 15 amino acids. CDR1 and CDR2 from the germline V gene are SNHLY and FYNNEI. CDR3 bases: TGTGCCAGCAGTGTTAGGCCTAGCGGGACAGATACGCAGTATTTT. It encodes CASSVRPSGTDTQYF.

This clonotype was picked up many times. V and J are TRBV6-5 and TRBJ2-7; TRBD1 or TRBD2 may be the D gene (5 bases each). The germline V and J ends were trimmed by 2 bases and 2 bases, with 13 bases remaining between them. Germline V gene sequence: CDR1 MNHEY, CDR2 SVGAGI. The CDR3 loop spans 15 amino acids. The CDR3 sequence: CASSYPRGSAYEQYF. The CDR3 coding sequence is TGTGCCAGCAGTTACCCGAGGGGTTCTGCCTACGAGCAGTACTTC.

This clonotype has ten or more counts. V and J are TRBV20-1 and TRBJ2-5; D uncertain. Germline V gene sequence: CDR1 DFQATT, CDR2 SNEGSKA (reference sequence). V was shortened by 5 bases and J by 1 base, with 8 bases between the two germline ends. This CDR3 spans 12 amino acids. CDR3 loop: CSASGSQETQYF. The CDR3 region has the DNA TGCAGTGCTTCGGGTAGCCAAGAGACCCAGTACTTC.

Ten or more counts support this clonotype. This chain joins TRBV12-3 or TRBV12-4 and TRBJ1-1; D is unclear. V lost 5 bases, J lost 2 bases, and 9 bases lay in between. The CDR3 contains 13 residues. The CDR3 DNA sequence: TGTGCCAGCAGTCGGGGTGGAAACACTGAAGCTTTCTTT. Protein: CASSRGGNTEAFF.